Included here is one TCR beta chain sequence, with context. The V end was cut by 2 bases, the J end by 9 bases, with 18 bases between. The germline gives CDR1 SGHRS, CDR2 YFSETQ. The CDR3 consists of 15 residues. The data are from a study of T cell changes during pregnancy in multiple sclerosis. The protocol was immunoSEQ multiplex PCR, while the TCRdb copy is restricted to in-frame clones and leaves out a portion. The sample lists 56,000 or so clones; around nine tenths were seen once. This material consisted of peripheral blood, taken after pregnancy. This sequence joins TRBV5-1 and TRBJ2-1, with D perhaps matching TRBD1 (6 bases). This receptor was obtained from a female donor with multiple sclerosis, enrolled in a pregnancy study. In DNA form, the CDR3 reads TGCGCCAGCAGCTTTTCAACTTGGGGGCAAAGTGAGCAGTTCTTC. Amino acid sequence: CASSFSTWGQSEQFF.